This entry concerns a single T cell receptor (beta chain). This sample was taken from a study of response to subunit inactivated influenza vaccine. TCRdb itself ran the RT-PCR reads through MiXCR, one entry per CDR3 protein. Counted here are just over 300,000 distinct CDR3 sequences, 22% occurring once; the ten biggest clones make up 10% to 13%. The CDR3 length is 14 residues. Germline CDR1 SEHNR, CDR2 FQNEAQ (reference sequence). Between the trimmed V and J ends, which lost 2 bases and 1 base, there was a span of 9 bases. The rearrangement uses TRBV7-9 and TRBJ2-7, with TRBD2 as a possible D gene (6 bases). Source: PBMCs from blood, taken less than 22 months after vaccination. The sequence was obtained from a man between 50 and 75 years old who received an inactivated influenza vaccine. The CDR3 region is CASSLSRGSYEQYF. CDR3 DNA sequence: TGTGCCAGCAGCTTAAGTCGGGGGTCCTACGAGCAGTACTTC.